Below, 19 T cell receptor beta chains from the same sample are listed, as sequenced in a study of cytomegalovirus exposure and HLA in healthy donors. PCR employed 60 Vbeta and 13 Jbeta primers. Repertoires were generated with immunoSEQ multiplex PCR, while TCRdb's copy carries only in-frame clones and drops some. Among under 200,000 clones, 68% were seen once, and the ten largest hold approximately 1.3%. The sample comprised PBMCs. The receptors stem from a man aged 45 to 65 in good health and CMV-seronegative.

The chain is built from TRBV7-9 and TRBJ2-2; possibly TRBD1 for D (6 bases). Trimming stripped 1 base from V and 3 bases from J, with 9 bases between. The CDR3 runs to 15 residues. Germline V gene lookup returns CDR1 SEHNR and CDR2 FQNEAQ (reference sequence). The DNA for the CDR3 is TGTGCCAGCAGCTTAGGAGCAGGGGACACCGGGGAGCTGTTTTTT. Its translation: CASSLGAGDTGELFF.

The chain couples TRBV15 to TRBJ2-6, with TRBD1 as a possible D gene (6 bases). The germline gives CDR1 LNHNV, CDR2 YYDKDF (reference sequence). The V end lost 1 base, the J end lost 4 bases, and 8 bases lay between the germline ends. The CDR3 is made up of 15 amino acids. CDR3: CATSRGGHGANVLTF. CDR3 sequence (DNA): TGTGCCACCAGCAGAGGGGGGCACGGGGCCAACGTCCTGACTTTC.

The chain is built from TRBV28 and TRBJ1-6, with TRBD1 matching 7 bases. The CDR3 is 16 amino acids. The germline V gene encodes CDR1 MDHEN and CDR2 SYDVKM. The ends lost 6 bases at V and 3 bases at J; junction bases unmatched: 8. CDR3 sequence reads: CASSFRDSFYNSPLHF. CDR3 coding DNA: TGTGCCAGCAGCTTCCGGGACAGCTTCTATAATTCACCCCTCCACTTT.

The count of this clone is one. The V and J genes are TRBV6-5 and TRBJ1-1; 9 bases agree with TRBD1. The V gene end was trimmed by 6 bases and the J gene end by 2 bases; junction bases not matched to a gene: 7. Germline V gene sequence: CDR1 MNHEY, CDR2 SVGAGI. CDR3 length equals 15 residues. CDR3 DNA sequence: TGTGCCAGCAGCCCCGACAGGGGGTCTAACACTGAAGCTTTCTTT. Protein product: CASSPDRGSNTEAFF.

This clone occurred a few times. This chain connects TRBV5-1 to TRBJ1-2; unclear D gene. The CDR3 has 12 amino acids. V was cut by 2 bases and J by 7 bases, with 9 bases left in between. Germline V CDR1 and CDR2: SGHRS, YFSETQ. CDR3 sequence reads: CASSLDSSGYTF. CDR3 bases: TGCGCCAGCAGCTTAGACTCCTCTGGCTACACCTTC.

This clone occurred a few times. The V gene is TRBV11-2, the J gene TRBJ2-2, with a tentative D call TRBD2 (6 bases). CDR1 and CDR2 (germline): SGHAT, FQNNGV. CDR3 length: 16 residues. V was cut by 5 bases and J by 1 base, with 14 bases left in between. The CDR3 reads CASSQGPGVNTGELFF. The CDR3 DNA is TGTGCCAGCAGCCAGGGCCCGGGGGTGAACACCGGGGAGCTGTTTTTT. Variable domain in full (rest from reference TRBV11-2 and TRBJ2-2): EAGVAQSPRYKIIEKRQSVAFWCNPISGHATLYWYQQILGQGPKLLIQFQNNGVVDDSQLPKDRFSAERLKGVDSTLKIQPAKLEDSAVYLCASSQGPGVNTGELFFGEGSRLTVL.

This clone showed up just a few times. The J gene is TRBJ2-1, the V gene TRBV5-1; the D gene is possibly TRBD2 (6 bases). Trimming cost V 7 bases and J 0 bases, with 14 bases left between them. This CDR3 region has 15 residues. Germline CDR1 SGHRS, CDR2 YFSETQ. The CDR3 region is CASSSDGGSYNEQFF. DNA of the CDR3: TGCGCCAGCTCCTCTGACGGGGGCTCCTACAATGAGCAGTTCTTC.

The J gene is TRBJ1-4, the V gene TRBV6-5; D is ambiguous. Germline CDR1 MNHEY, CDR2 SVGAGI. Trimming left V 2 bases short and J 7 bases short, with 11 bases between. The CDR3 consists of 14 residues. The CDR3 region has the DNA TGTGCCAGCAGTTACCTGGGTGGCGGTGAAAAACTGTTTTTT. As protein: CASSYLGGGEKLFF.

This clone was seen more than once but under ten times. In DNA, the CDR3 is TGTGCCAGCAGGCCAGAGGGTTTGGGGAACACTGAAGCTTTCTTT. This gives the protein CASRPEGLGNTEAFF. The V call is TRBV6-1, the J call TRBJ1-1; D is uncertain. Germline CDR1 and CDR2: MNHNS and SASEGT. Trimming stripped 6 bases from V and 1 base from J, with 15 bases between. The CDR3 sequence is 15 residues long.

The rearrangement joins TRBV20-1 to TRBJ1-5; the D is unclear. The V end was cut by 4 bases, the J end by 6 bases, with 4 bases between. The germline CDR1 and CDR2 sequences are DFQATT and SNEGSKA (reference sequence). The CDR3 totals 10 residues. CDR3 sequence (DNA): TGCAGTGCTACAGGTCAGCCCCAGCATTTT. As protein: CSATGQPQHF.

The chain is built from TRBV25-1 and TRBJ1-2; TRBD1 matches 8 bases. The length of the CDR3 is 13 residues. The V gene's germline CDR1 is MGHDK and CDR2 SYGVNS. With 5 bases clipped from V and 3 bases from J, the junction kept 2 bases outside the gene matches. The CDR3 loop reads CASSKGQDYGYTF. As DNA, the CDR3 is TGTGCCAGCAGTAAGGGACAGGACTATGGCTACACCTTC.

This clone came up a few times. The chain couples TRBV7-2 to TRBJ2-3, with TRBD2 matching over 7 bases. The germline gives CDR1 SGHTA, CDR2 FQGNSA. This CDR3 has 16 amino acids. Trimming at V came to 5 bases and at J to 2 bases, leaving 10 bases not matched to a gene. This CDR3 is CASSQNAAGVTDTQYF. CDR3 sequence (DNA): TGTGCCAGCAGCCAGAATGCGGCGGGGGTCACAGATACGCAGTATTTT.

The chain is built from TRBV5-1 and TRBJ1-1; D gene uncertain. Trimming pared 4 bases from V and 2 bases from J, leaving 15 bases between. The CDR3 runs to 15 residues. The germline V gene has CDR1 SGHRS and CDR2 YFSETQ. The CDR3 protein is CASSGLSGLNTEAFF. CDR3 bases: TGCGCCAGCAGCGGCTTGTCGGGTTTAAACACTGAAGCTTTCTTT. The full variable domain, in which reference TRBV5-1 and TRBJ1-1 provide the parts outside the CDR3, is KAGVTQTPRYLIKTRGQQVTLSCSPISGHRSVSWYQQTPGQGLQFLFEYFSETQRNKGNFPGRFSGRQFSNSRSEMNVSTLELGDSALYLCASSGLSGLNTEAFFGQGTRLTVV.

V and J are TRBV14 and TRBJ2-1, with no clear D. Germline V lookup: CDR1 SGHDN, CDR2 FVKESK. CDR3 length: 11 amino acids. V lost 5 bases and J lost 10, with 9 bases in between. The chain's CDR3 is CASSKRLEQFF. Written as DNA, the CDR3 is TGTGCCAGCAGCAAGAGGTTAGAGCAGTTCTTC.

This chain joins TRBV2 and TRBJ2-3; 11 positions agree with TRBD2. The junction had 7 bases not matched to a gene; V was cut back by 6 bases and J by 5 bases. The CDR3 length is 15 residues. The V gene's germline CDR1 is SNHLY and CDR2 FYNNEI. Here the CDR3 DNA reads TGTGCCAGCAGCTATCTAGCGGGGGGAAGAGATACGCAGTATTTT. This codes for CASSYLAGGRDTQYF.

This clone showed up just once. This chain links TRBV11-3 with TRBJ1-5; 7 nucleotides agree with TRBD1. V was clipped by 2 bases and J by 2 bases; unmatched bases: 9. The CDR3 is made up of 17 amino acids. Germline loops: CDR1 SGHNT, CDR2 YENEEA. Here the CDR3 reads CASSLNRTGSGNQPQHF. Here the CDR3 DNA reads TGTGCCAGCAGCTTAAATCGGACAGGCTCCGGCAATCAGCCCCAGCATTTT.

This clone was found once. The chain links TRBV27 to TRBJ2-5; TRBD1 agrees at 12 bases. Trimming cost V 4 bases and J 5 bases; bases outside gene matches: 5. This CDR3 comprises 15 residues. Per the germline V gene, CDR1 is MNHEY and CDR2 is SMNVEV (reference sequence). CDR3 DNA sequence: TGTGCCAGCAGTTCCTGGGACAGGGGGCGTGAGACCCAGTACTTC. Translated, it gives CASSSWDRGRETQYF.

The V gene is TRBV19, the J gene TRBJ1-1; TRBD1 matches at 7 bases. The CDR3 has 17 amino acids. The germline V gene encodes CDR1 LNHDA and CDR2 SQIVND (reference sequence). Trimming cost V 7 bases and J 5 bases; bases outside gene matches: 19. The CDR3 sequence: CASTQVNIGQGGTEAFF. The CDR3 DNA is TGTGCCAGTACCCAAGTAAATATCGGTCAGGGGGGAACTGAAGCTTTCTTT.

The table lists this clone with a count of one. The rearrangement uses TRBV5-4 and TRBJ2-7; 9 positions agree with TRBD1. Per germline, CDR1 SGHNT and CDR2 YYREEE (reference sequence). The length of the CDR3 is 15 residues. V lost 4 bases, J lost 6 bases, and 11 bases stayed unmatched. The CDR3 bases are TGTGCCAGCAGCCCGAAGGGACAGGGCCCGGCCGAGCAGTACTTC. It yields the protein CASSPKGQGPAEQYF.